One and the same sample provided the 19 T cell receptor beta chains below, sequenced in a study of a mutant IDH1 vaccine in newly diagnosed glioma. Stated time point: baseline, week 1 (first vaccination visit). Treatment meaning: pre-vaccination baseline after standard-of-care therapy. Repertoires were generated with immunoSEQ multiplex PCR, while TCRdb's copy carries only in-frame clones and drops some. The table records some 68,000 clones, 79% of them present only once. The material was PBMCs, obtained from a glioma patient treated with radiotherapy, temozolomide or both. Every receptor here comes from a man aged 50 to 59 with glioma.

The CDR3, as DNA: TGCAGCATGAGTGCAACTAACACCGGGGAGCTGTTTTTT. Translation gives CSMSATNTGELFF. The rearrangement links TRBV29-1 to TRBJ2-2; the D is unclear. CDR1 and CDR2 (germline): SQVTM, ANQGSEA. The CDR3 extends over 13 amino acids. Trimming stripped 8 bases from V and 2 bases from J, with 12 bases between.

The J gene is TRBJ2-7, the V gene TRBV27, with a possible D match to TRBD2 (6 bases). Trimming removed 5 bases at V and 3 bases at J, with 11 bases between. Germline V gene sequence: CDR1 MNHEY, CDR2 SMNVEV (reference sequence). The CDR3 contains 13 residues. The DNA of the CDR3 is TGTGCCAGCAGTATTGGGAGGAACTACGAGCAGTACTTC. Protein sequence: CASSIGRNYEQYF.

CDR3 loop: CASSWGDQPQHF. The CDR3 nucleotides read TGTGCCAGCAGCTGGGGGGATCAGCCCCAGCATTTT. This chain uses TRBV11-2 with TRBJ1-5; tentatively, D is TRBD1 (5 bases). CDR1 is SGHAT and CDR2 is FQNNGV in the germline V gene. CDR3 length: 12 amino acids. Trimming took off 4 bases at V and 5 bases at J, with 6 bases between the two ends.

The chain combines TRBV27 with TRBJ1-5; TRBD1 matches 9 bases. Germline CDR1 MNHEY, CDR2 SMNVEV (reference sequence). The CDR3 consists of 14 residues. V shed 8 bases and J 4 bases; nucleotides not matched to a gene: 6. Here the CDR3 reads CASAIDRGNQPQHF. The CDR3 nucleotides are TGTGCCAGCGCCATTGACAGGGGGAATCAGCCCCAGCATTTT.

This chain joins TRBV6-5 and TRBJ1-1, with unresolved D. V was pared by 0 bases and J by 6 bases, with 11 bases between. The CDR3 runs 14 residues. Per the germline V gene, CDR1 is MNHEY and CDR2 is SVGAGI. This chain's CDR3 is CASSYSGGGAEAFF. The CDR3 DNA follows: TGTGCCAGCAGTTACTCGGGAGGCGGGGCTGAAGCTTTCTTT.

V is TRBV6-4 and J is TRBJ2-2, with D hard to call. V was trimmed by 10 bases and J by 4 bases, leaving 13 bases between them. The CDR3 loop spans 13 amino acids. The V gene's germline CDR1 is MRHNA and CDR2 SNTAGT. The CDR3: CATSERATGELFF. The CDR3, as DNA: TGTGCCACCTCTGAACGGGCCACCGGGGAGCTGTTTTTT.

The chain has TRBV5-4 and TRBJ2-5; no definite D call. The CDR3 consists of 11 residues. CDR1 SGHNT and CDR2 YYREEE come from the germline V gene (reference sequence). The V end lost 5 bases, the J end lost 2 bases, and 4 bases lay between the germline ends. The CDR3 bases are TGTGCCAGCAGTCTTCAAGAGACCCAGTACTTC. This translates into CASSLQETQYF.

The gene calls are TRBV5-6 and TRBJ2-5; unclear D gene. Germline V gene data show CDR1 as SGHDT and CDR2 as YYEEEE. CDR3 length: 14 amino acids. V lost 4 bases and J lost 1, with 11 bases in between. In DNA form, the CDR3 reads TGTGCCAGCAGCCTCTTAGGGCCCCAAGAGACCCAGTACTTC. The encoded protein is CASSLLGPQETQYF. The full variable domain, with the rest looked up from reference TRBV5-6 and TRBJ2-5, is DAGVTQSPTHLIKTRGQQVTLRCSPKSGHDTVSWYQQALGQGPQFIFQYYEEEERQRGNFPDRFSGHQFPNYSSELNVNALLLGDSALYLCASSLLGPQETQYFGPGTRLLVL.

The chain has TRBV7-2 and TRBJ2-7; D is perhaps TRBD2 (5 bases). CDR1 and CDR2 (germline): SGHTA, FQGNSA. Trimming cost V 5 bases and J 6 bases, with 20 bases left between them. CDR3 length equals 15 residues. The CDR3 DNA reads as TGTGCCAGCAGCCCACTGACGCCCCAAAGCGGCGAGCAGTACTTC. Its protein is CASSPLTPQSGEQYF.

The chain is built from TRBV6-1 and TRBJ2-2; D might be TRBD1 or TRBD2, each matching 6 bases. The CDR3 is 14 residues long. Trimming took 7 bases from V and 2 from J, leaving 11 bases between them. In germline, CDR1 is MNHNS, CDR2 SASEGT. CDR3 in amino acids: CASTRGPNTGELFF. The CDR3 DNA is TGTGCCAGCACTCGGGGGCCTAACACCGGGGAGCTGTTTTTT.

This CDR3 reads CASRESGRYTGELFF. Written as DNA, the CDR3 is TGTGCCAGCAGGGAATCCGGACGATACACCGGGGAGCTGTTTTTT. The chain joins TRBV27 to TRBJ2-2; D ambiguous. The CDR3 consists of 15 residues. Trimming took off 6 bases at V and 3 bases at J, with 14 bases between the two ends. Germline V gives CDR1 MNHEY, CDR2 SMNVEV (reference sequence).

The chain joins TRBV6-5 to TRBJ2-2, with 7 bases matching TRBD1. V trimming: 6 bases; J trimming: 5 bases; junction bases outside the gene matches: 3. This CDR3 has 13 amino acids. Germline lookup yields CDR1 MNHEY and CDR2 SVGAGI. The chain's CDR3 is CASSPGGTGELFF. CDR3 nucleotide sequence: TGTGCCAGCAGCCCAGGGGGAACCGGGGAGCTGTTTTTT.

In its sample, this clone was seen once. The chain employs TRBV9 and TRBJ2-2, with D possibly TRBD1 on 6 matching bases. Trimming left V 3 bases short and J 0 bases short, with 15 bases between. CDR1 SGDLS and CDR2 YYNGEE come from the germline V gene. The CDR3 covers 17 residues. The CDR3 loop reads CASSAPGDNANTGELFF. The CDR3 nucleotides are TGTGCCAGCAGCGCCCCCGGGGACAACGCGAACACCGGGGAGCTGTTTTTT.

The chain uses TRBV13 and TRBJ2-1; 12 positions match TRBD1. The V and J ends lost 3 bases and 10 bases, in that order; junction bases with no gene match: 7. The CDR3 contains 15 residues. Germline CDR1 reads PRHDT; CDR2 reads FYEKMQ (reference sequence). CDR3 DNA: TGTGCCAGCAGCTTCGGGACAGGGGGCTCCAAGGAGCAGTTCTTC. Its translation is CASSFGTGGSKEQFF.

The J gene is TRBJ1-5, the V gene TRBV6-1; the D gene is possibly TRBD1 (5 bases). Trimming left V 8 bases short and J 0 bases short, with 14 bases between. The CDR3 runs 15 residues. Germline V gene lookup returns CDR1 MNHNS and CDR2 SASEGT. In nucleotides, the CDR3 is TGTGCCAGCGGGGGGGGGAGGTATAGCAATCAGCCCCAGCATTTT. Its translation is CASGGGRYSNQPQHF.

The chain links TRBV2 to TRBJ1-5, with D tentatively TRBD1 (6 bases). The CDR3 runs 14 residues. V lost 8 bases to trimming and J lost 0 bases, with 11 bases between them. The germline CDR1 and CDR2 sequences are SNHLY and FYNNEI. CDR3 residues: CASRGAYSNQPQHF. The DNA for the CDR3 is TGTGCCAGCCGGGGGGCGTATAGCAATCAGCCCCAGCATTTT.

This clone was found once. The chain is built from TRBV5-1 and TRBJ2-4; 8 nucleotides match TRBD2. The germline V gene has CDR1 SGHRS and CDR2 YFSETQ. The CDR3 contains 18 residues. After removal of 0 bases from V and 0 bases from J, the junction contained 8 bases not matched to a gene. CDR3 sequence (DNA): TGCGCCAGCAGCTTGGCGGGGGGGCTTCGGAAAGCCAAAAACATTCAGTACTTC. As protein: CASSLAGGLRKAKNIQYF.

The DNA of the CDR3 is TGTGCCAGCAGCTTACCGGGTAGCACAGATACGCAGTATTTT. Translated, it gives CASSLPGSTDTQYF. This rearrangement joins TRBV7-2 to TRBJ2-3, with unresolved D. This CDR3 is 14 amino acids long. CDR1 and CDR2 from the germline V gene are SGHTA and FQGNSA. Trimming pared 2 bases from V and 0 bases from J, leaving 6 bases between.

V gene TRBV15 combines with J gene TRBJ2-3; TRBD2 matches 10 bases. The J segment lost 6 bases and the V segment lost 1 base, leaving 4 bases of the junction unmatched. This CDR3 region has 15 residues. Germline V gene sequence: CDR1 LNHNV, CDR2 YYDKDF (reference sequence). CDR3 residues: CATSRVSGGRDTQYF. The CDR3 DNA reads TGTGCCACCAGCAGAGTTAGCGGGGGGCGTGATACGCAGTATTTT.